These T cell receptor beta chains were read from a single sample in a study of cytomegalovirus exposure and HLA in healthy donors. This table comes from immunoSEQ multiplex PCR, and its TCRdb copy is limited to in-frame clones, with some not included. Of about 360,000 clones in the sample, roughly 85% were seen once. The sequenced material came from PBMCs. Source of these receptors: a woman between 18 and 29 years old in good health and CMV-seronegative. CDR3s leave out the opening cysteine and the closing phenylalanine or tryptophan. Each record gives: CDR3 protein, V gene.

cdr3_aa: ASSDLGTGVQPQH
v_call: TRBV28

cdr3_aa: ASSDYSRLNTGELF
v_call: TRBV10-2

cdr3_aa: ASSSRGGLSTDTQY
v_call: TRBV9

cdr3_aa: ASRGGGAKNTIY
v_call: TRBV27

cdr3_aa: ASSLRGQGNTIY
v_call: TRBV6-5

cdr3_aa: SVRDRGTYEQY
v_call: TRBV29-1

cdr3_aa: ASSDSDQPQH
v_call: TRBV2

cdr3_aa: AIRDDSLNTEAF
v_call: TRBV10-3

cdr3_aa: ASRRGGTSTDTQY
v_call: TRBV13

cdr3_aa: ASSQKRTGVGLYGYT
v_call: TRBV7-8

cdr3_aa: ASSKRQGNPYEQY
v_call: TRBV6-5

cdr3_aa: ASSLISGGLRNEQF
v_call: TRBV28